The present TCR beta chain was sequenced within a study of monozygotic twins with inflammatory bowel disease. Germline values: CDR1 SGHRS, CDR2 YFSETQ. This CDR3 spans 15 amino acids. Using the 5' RACE reads, TCRdb records one entry per CDR3 protein without DNA. With around 450,000 distinct CDR3 sequences in the sample, the ten largest clones hold about 2.6%. The V and J genes are TRBV5-1 and TRBJ2-7; TCRdb returns TRBD2, unconfirmable since there is no DNA. The source material was blood. This sequence was found in a human donor with ulcerative colitis or Crohn's disease, or a healthy co-twin of an affected twin (not recorded which). The CDR3 reads CASSFGLAVYYEQYF.